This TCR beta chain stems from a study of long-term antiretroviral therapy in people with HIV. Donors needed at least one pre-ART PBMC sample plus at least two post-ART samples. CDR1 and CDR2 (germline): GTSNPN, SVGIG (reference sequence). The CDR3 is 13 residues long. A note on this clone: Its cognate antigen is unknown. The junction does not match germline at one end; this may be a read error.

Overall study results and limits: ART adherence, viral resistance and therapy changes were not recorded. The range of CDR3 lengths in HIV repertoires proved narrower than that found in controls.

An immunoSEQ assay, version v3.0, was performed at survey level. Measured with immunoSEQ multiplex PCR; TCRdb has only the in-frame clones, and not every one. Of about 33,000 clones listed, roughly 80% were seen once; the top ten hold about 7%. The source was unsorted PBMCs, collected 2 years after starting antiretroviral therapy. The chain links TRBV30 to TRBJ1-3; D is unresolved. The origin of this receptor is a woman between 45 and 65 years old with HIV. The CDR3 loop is CARSVGSGNTIYF. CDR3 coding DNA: TGTGCCCGGAGCGTGGGCTCTGGAAACACCATATATTTT. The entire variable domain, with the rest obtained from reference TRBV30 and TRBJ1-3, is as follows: SQTIHQWPATLVQPVGSPLSLECTVEGTSNPNLYWYRQAAGRGLQLLFYSVGIGQISSEVPQNLSASRPQDRQFILSSKKLLLSDSGFYLCARSVGSGNTIYFGEGSWLTVV.